This T cell receptor beta chain was retrieved from a study of vaccination effects on CD4 cells after COVID-19. Whole-study context: Post-vaccine specimens were collected at a median of 72 days following the second dose.

Between days 10 and 11 of culture, CD4+ T cells were separated out. Each participant was given two doses of one vaccine (BNT162b2 or mRNA-1273). None of the vaccinated had previously contracted SARS-CoV-2, and their nucleocapsid antibodies tested negative. Half the medium was replaced with IL-2 medium on days 3 and 7. The germline V gene has CDR1 SGHTA and CDR2 FQGTGA. CDR3 size: 16 residues. Trimming cost V 5 bases and J 5 bases, with 21 bases left between them. Study-level results: Late post-vaccination samples showed marked contraction of infection- and vaccine-induced clones.

Comment on this clone: Its antigen is unidentified.

Libraries were prepared by immunoSEQ multiplex PCR; TCRdb keeps only in-frame clonotypes and omits some of them. The sample consists of tens of thousands of clones, less than 75% of them appearing once. The chain links TRBV7-3 to TRBJ2-5; perhaps TRBD1 as D (6 bases). The sequenced sample was CD4+ T cells from PBMCs cultured without peptide, obtained after COVID-19 vaccination. The clonotype was recovered from a human donor who received a COVID-19 vaccine. Here the CDR3 reads CASSHTPDRRRETQYF. CDR3 nucleotide sequence: TGTGCCAGCAGCCATACCCCCGACAGGAGGCGGGAGACCCAGTACTTC.